This T cell receptor (beta chain) stems from a study of T cell responses to AZD1222 COVID-19 vaccine. Study background: Investigators merged groups given second doses at roughly 4 or roughly 12 weeks.

Assay: immunoSEQ multiplex PCR; the TCRdb copy retains only in-frame clones and omits some. The top ten clones hold about 1.8% of a sample with 100,000 or so clones, approximately 91% of them seen once. V lost 0 bases to trimming and J lost 3 bases, with 10 bases between them. The CDR3 loop spans 16 amino acids. Germline assignment: CDR1 SGHKS and CDR2 YYEKEE (reference sequence). This specimen consisted of peripheral blood, obtained on day 0 of AZD1222 vaccination. The V call is TRBV5-5, the J call TRBJ1-6, with D hard to call. The clonotype comes from an adult in good health. As DNA, the CDR3 is TGTGCCAGCAGCTTGGAATATCGGGGCTATAATTCACCCCTCCACTTT. Its protein product is CASSLEYRGYNSPLHF.